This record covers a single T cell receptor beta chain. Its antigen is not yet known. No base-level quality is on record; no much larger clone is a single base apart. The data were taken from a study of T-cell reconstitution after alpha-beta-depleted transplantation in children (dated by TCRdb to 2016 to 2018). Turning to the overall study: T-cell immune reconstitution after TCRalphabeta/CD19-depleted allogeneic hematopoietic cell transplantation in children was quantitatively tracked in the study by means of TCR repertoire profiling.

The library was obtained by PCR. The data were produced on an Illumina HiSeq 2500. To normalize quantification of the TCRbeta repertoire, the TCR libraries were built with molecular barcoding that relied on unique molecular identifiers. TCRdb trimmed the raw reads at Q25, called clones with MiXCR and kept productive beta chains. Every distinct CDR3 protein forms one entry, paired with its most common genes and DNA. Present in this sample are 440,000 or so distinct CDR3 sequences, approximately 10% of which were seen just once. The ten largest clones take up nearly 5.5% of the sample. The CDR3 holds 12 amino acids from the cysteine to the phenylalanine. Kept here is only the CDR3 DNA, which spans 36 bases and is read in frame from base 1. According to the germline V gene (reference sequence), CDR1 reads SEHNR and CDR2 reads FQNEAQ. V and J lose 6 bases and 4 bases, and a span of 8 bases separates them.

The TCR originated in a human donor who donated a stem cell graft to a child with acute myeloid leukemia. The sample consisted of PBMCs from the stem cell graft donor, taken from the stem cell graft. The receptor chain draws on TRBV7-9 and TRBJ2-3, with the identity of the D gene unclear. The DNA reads TGTGCCAGCAGTCCAATTGCAGATACGCAGTATTTT. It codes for CASSPIADTQYF.